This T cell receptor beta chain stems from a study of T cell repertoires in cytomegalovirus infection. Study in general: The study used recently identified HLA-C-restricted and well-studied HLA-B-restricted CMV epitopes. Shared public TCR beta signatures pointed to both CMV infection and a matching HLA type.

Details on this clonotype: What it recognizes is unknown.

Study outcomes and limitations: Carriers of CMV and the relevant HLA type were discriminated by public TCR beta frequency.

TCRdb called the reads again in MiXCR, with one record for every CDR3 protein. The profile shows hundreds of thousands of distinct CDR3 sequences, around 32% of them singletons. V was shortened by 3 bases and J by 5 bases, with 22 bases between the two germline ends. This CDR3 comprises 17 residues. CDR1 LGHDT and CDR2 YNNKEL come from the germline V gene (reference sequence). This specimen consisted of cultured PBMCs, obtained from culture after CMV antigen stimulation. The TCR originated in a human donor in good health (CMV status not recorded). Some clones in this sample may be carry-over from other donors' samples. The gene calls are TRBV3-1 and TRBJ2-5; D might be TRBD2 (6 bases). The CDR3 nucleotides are TGTGCCAGCAGCCATCCCCTGGGCGGGGCCCGACGGGAGACCCAGTACTTC. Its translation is CASSHPLGGARRETQYF.